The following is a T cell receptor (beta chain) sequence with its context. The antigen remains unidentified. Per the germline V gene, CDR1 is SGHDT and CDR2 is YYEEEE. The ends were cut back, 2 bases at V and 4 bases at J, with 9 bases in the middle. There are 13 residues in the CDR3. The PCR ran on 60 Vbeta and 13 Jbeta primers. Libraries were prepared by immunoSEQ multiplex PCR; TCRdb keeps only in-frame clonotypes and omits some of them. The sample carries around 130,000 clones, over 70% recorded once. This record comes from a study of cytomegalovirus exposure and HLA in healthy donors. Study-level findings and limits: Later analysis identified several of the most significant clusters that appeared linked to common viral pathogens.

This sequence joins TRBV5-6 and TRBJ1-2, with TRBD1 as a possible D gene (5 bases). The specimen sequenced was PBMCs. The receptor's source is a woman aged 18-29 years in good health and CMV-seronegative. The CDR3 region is CASSLQAIYGYTF. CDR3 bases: TGTGCCAGCAGCTTACAGGCGATCTATGGCTACACCTTC.